This TCR beta chain was observed in a study of T cells after yellow fever vaccination. TCRdb processed the 5' RACE reads anew with MiXCR; each CDR3 protein has one entry. The sample carries 60,000 to 85,000 distinct CDR3 sequences, 7.1% recorded once. Notes on this clonotype: Its antigen remains unidentified.

The CDR3 runs to 17 residues. V lost 0 bases and J 4 bases, leaving 17 bases between the germline ends. The study's findings and limits: Any FACS-sorted repertoire could hold abundant clonotypes that contaminate it from the bulk population.

The sequence came from a man aged 18 to 30 who received the YFV17D yellow fever vaccine. The V call is TRBV23-1, the J call TRBJ2-3; possibly TRBD2 for D (5 bases). TRBV23-1 belongs to the ORF category, with a function that is uncertain. Sample: CD8+ T cells sorted from PBMCs, taken more than 4 days after the first yellow fever vaccination. The CDR3 DNA reads as TGCGCCAGCAGTCAATCGTTGGACTCCCTAGGTCCAGATACGCAGTATTTT. It is translated as CASSQSLDSLGPDTQYF.